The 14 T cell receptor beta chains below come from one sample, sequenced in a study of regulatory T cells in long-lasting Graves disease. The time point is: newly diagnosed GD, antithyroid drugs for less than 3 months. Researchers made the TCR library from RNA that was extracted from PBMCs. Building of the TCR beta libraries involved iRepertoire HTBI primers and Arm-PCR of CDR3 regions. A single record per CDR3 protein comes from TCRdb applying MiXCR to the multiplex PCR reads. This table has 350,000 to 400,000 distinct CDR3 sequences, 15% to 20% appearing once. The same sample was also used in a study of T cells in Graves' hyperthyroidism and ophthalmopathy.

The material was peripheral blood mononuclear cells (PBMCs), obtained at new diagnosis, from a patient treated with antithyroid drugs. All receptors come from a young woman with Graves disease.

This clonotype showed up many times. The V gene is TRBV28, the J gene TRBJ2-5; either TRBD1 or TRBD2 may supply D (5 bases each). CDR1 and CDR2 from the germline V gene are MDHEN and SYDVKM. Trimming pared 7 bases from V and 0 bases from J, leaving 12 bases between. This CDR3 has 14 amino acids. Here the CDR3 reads CASTGRPDQETQYF. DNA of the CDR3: TGTGCCAGCACGGGACGCCCAGACCAAGAGACCCAGTACTTC.

The CDR3 is CASSLSGTGASNEQFF. The CDR3, as DNA: TGTGCCAGCAGTTTGTCCGGGACAGGGGCTAGTAATGAGCAGTTCTTC. The chain couples TRBV2 to TRBJ2-1; 10 bases agree with TRBD1. There are 16 residues in the CDR3. Trimming removed 5 bases from V and 7 bases from J; junction bases left unmatched: 11. Germline lookup yields CDR1 SNHLY and CDR2 FYNNEI.

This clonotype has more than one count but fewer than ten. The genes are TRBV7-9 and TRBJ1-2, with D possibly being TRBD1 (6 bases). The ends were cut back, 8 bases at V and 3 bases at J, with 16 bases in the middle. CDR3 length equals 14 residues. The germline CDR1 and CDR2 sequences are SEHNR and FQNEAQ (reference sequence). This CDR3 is CASAPGHGDYGYTF. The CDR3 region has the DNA TGTGCCAGCGCACCGGGACATGGAGACTATGGCTACACCTTC.

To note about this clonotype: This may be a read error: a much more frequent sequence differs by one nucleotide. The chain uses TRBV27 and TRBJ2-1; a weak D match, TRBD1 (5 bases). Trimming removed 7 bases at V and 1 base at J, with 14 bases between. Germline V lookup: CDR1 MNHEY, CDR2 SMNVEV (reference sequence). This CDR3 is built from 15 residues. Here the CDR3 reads CASTAWGASYNEQFF. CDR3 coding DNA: TGTGCCAGCACCGCATGGGGCGCTTCCTACAATGAGCAGTTCTTC.

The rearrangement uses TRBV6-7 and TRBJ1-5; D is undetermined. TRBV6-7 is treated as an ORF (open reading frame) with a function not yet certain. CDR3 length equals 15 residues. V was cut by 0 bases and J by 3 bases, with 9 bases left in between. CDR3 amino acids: CASSYSPPYNQPQHF. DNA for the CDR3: TGTGCCAGCAGTTACTCCCCCCCATACAATCAGCCCCAGCATTTT.

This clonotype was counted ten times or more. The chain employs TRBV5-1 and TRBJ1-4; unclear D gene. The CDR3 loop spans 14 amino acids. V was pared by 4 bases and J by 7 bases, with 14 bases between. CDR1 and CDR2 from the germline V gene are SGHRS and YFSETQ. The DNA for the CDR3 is TGCGCCAGCAGCACACACGGGTATAGTGAAAAACTGTTTTTT. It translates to CASSTHGYSEKLFF.

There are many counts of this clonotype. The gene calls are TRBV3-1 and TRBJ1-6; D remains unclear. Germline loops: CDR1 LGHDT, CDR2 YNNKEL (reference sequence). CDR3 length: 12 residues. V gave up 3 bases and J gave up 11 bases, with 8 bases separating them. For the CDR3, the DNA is TGTGCCAGCAGCCAGGGCCAGACACCCCTCCACTTT. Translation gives CASSQGQTPLHF.

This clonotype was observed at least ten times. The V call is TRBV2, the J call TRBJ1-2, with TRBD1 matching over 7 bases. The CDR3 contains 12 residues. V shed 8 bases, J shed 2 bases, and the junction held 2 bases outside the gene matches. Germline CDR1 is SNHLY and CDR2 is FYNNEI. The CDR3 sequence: CASGQANYGYTF. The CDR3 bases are TGTGCCAGCGGACAGGCCAACTATGGCTACACCTTC.

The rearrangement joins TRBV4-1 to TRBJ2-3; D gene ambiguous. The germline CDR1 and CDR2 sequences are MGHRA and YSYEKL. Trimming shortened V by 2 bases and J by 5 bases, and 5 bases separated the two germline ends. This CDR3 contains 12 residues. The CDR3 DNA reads TGCGCCAGCAGCCAATCCCAAGATACGCAGTATTTT. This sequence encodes CASSQSQDTQYF.

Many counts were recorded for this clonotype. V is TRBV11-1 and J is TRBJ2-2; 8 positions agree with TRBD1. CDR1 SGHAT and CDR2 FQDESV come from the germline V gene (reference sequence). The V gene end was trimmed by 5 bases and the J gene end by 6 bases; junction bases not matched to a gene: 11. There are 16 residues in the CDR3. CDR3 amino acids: CASSRGQGISSGELFF. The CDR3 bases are TGTGCCAGCAGCAGAGGACAGGGTATCAGCTCCGGGGAGCTGTTTTTT. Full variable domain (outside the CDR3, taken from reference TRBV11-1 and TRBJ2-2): EAEVAQSPRYKITEKSQAVAFWCDPISGHATLYWYRQILGQGPELLVQFQDESVVDDSQLPKDRFSAERLKGVDSTLKIQPAELGDSAMYLCASSRGQGISSGELFFGEGSRLTVL.

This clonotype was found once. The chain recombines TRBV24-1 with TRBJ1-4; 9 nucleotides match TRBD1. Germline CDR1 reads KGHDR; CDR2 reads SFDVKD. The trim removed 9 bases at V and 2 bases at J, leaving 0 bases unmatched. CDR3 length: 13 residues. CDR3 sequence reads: CATGTGTNEKLFF. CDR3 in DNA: TGTGCCACCGGGACAGGGACTAATGAAAAACTGTTTTTT.

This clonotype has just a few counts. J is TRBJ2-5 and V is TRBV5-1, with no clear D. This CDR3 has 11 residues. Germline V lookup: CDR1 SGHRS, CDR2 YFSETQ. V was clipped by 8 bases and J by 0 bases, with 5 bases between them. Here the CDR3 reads CASNNQETQYF. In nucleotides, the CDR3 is TGCGCCAGTAATAACCAAGAGACCCAGTACTTC.

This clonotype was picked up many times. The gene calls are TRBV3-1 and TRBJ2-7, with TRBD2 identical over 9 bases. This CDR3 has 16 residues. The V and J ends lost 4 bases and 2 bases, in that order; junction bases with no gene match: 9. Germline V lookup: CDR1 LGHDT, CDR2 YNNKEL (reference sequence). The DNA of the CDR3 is TGTGCCAGCAGCCCCAGAAGTATAGCGGGGGCCTACGAGCAGTACTTC. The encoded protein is CASSPRSIAGAYEQYF.

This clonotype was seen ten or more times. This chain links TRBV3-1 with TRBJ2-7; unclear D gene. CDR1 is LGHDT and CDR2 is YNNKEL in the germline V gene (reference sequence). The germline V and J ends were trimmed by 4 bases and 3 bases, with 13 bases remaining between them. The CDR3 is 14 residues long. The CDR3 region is CASSPYTANYEQYF. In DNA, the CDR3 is TGTGCCAGCAGCCCCTACACCGCCAACTACGAGCAGTACTTC.